This T cell receptor (beta chain) was recorded in a study of technical replicates of blood from several donors. Using immunoSEQ multiplex PCR, the repertoire was profiled, and TCRdb retains in-frame clones only, with some absent. The sample contains about 75,000 clones, approximately 97% of which appear only once. CDR3 length: 12 amino acids. Per the germline V gene, CDR1 is SEHNR and CDR2 is FQNEAQ (reference sequence). V dropped 11 bases and J dropped 5; count of bases not matched to a gene: 8. The TCR comes from a human donor in good health. Sequencing was carried out using T cells isolated from PBMCs. The V and J genes are TRBV7-9 and TRBJ2-7, with 8 positions matching TRBD2. For the CDR3, the DNA is TGTGCCTATCGGGGGGGGAATGACGAGCAGTACTTC. Translation gives CAYRGGNDEQYF.